Presented here are 8 T cell receptor beta chains from one specimen sequenced in a study of lymphopenia after photon versus proton radiotherapy (dated by TCRdb to 2018 to 2020). Library creation used the immunoSEQ multiplex PCR assay. The table was pulled from immuneACCESS by TCRdb, which kept in-frame rearrangements only. Such tables lose some clones; where checked, under half of the loss comes from unresolved V genes, and the rest has no known cause. The sample table contains some 14,000 clones; only one count was recorded for over 75% of them. The top ten clonotypes cover roughly 28% of the sample. The material sequenced was peripheral blood, taken from a patient treated with photon-based radiotherapy. Receptor source: a man between 45 and 60 years old with gastric cancer.

The chain links TRBV11-2 to TRBJ2-6; perhaps D is TRBD1 or TRBD2 (5 bases each). This CDR3 spans 17 amino acids. Germline loops: CDR1 SGHAT, CDR2 FQNNGV. V was cut by 5 bases and J by 0 bases, with 14 bases left in between. Here the CDR3 DNA reads TGTGCCAGCAGCCCCGGGACGGAACACTCTGGGGCCAACGTCCTGACTTTC. This gives the protein CASSPGTEHSGANVLTF.

The chain is built from TRBV19 and TRBJ1-1; D is undetermined. The CDR3 consists of 12 residues. V was trimmed by 3 bases and J by 0 bases, leaving 2 bases between them. Germline CDR1 reads LNHDA; CDR2 reads SQIVND (reference sequence). CDR3 region: CASSILNTEAFF. The CDR3 nucleotides read TGTGCCAGTAGTATCCTGAACACTGAAGCTTTCTTT.

The rearrangement links TRBV4-2 to TRBJ2-5, with TRBD2 as a possible D gene (6 bases). CDR1 and CDR2 (germline): LGHNA, YNFKEQ. V shed 1 base and J shed 2 bases, with 14 bases lying between them. The CDR3 runs to 16 residues. The CDR3 loop reads CASSQVLRDTQETQYF. CDR3 DNA: TGTGCCAGCAGCCAAGTGCTGCGGGATACACAAGAGACCCAGTACTTC.

This chain uses TRBV23-1 with TRBJ1-2, with TRBD1 matching over 9 bases. TRBV23-1 is marked as an open reading frame, function uncertain. The CDR3 sequence is 14 residues long. Trimming at V came to 3 bases and at J to 5 bases, leaving 4 bases not matched to a gene. The CDR3 sequence: CASSHTGTGYGYTF. The CDR3, as DNA: TGCGCCAGCAGTCATACTGGGACAGGGTATGGCTACACCTTC.

The chain links TRBV5-8 to TRBJ2-1; D perhaps matches TRBD2 (5 bases). Germline V gene lookup returns CDR1 SGHTS and CDR2 YDEGEE. This CDR3 spans 16 amino acids. V gave up 0 bases and J gave up 6 bases, with 16 bases separating them. The CDR3, as DNA: TGTGCCAGCAGCTTGGGAGAGGGTGCCCCTTTCAATGAGCAGTTCTTC. It specifies CASSLGEGAPFNEQFF.

V is TRBV6-6 and J is TRBJ2-1; D is ambiguous. The CDR3 length is 11 residues. Germline loops: CDR1 MNHNY, CDR2 SVGAGI (reference sequence). Trimming took 5 bases from V and 10 from J, leaving 9 bases between them. CDR3 DNA: TGTGCCAGCAGTCCCACCGAGGAGCAGTTCTTC. Residues: CASSPTEEQFF.

This clone was seen just once. The chain's CDR3 is CASSLDLGTGSYEQYF. Here the CDR3 DNA reads TGTGCCAGCAGCTTAGATCTTGGGACAGGATCCTACGAGCAGTACTTC. The chain couples TRBV11-2 to TRBJ2-7, with 8 bases that match TRBD1. V lost 0 bases and J lost 1; bases outside the gene matches: 5. CDR3 length: 16 residues. The germline V gene encodes CDR1 SGHAT and CDR2 FQNNGV.

This CDR3 reads CASSFWGLAGIAGELFF. CDR3 in DNA: TGTGCCAGCAGCTTCTGGGGATTGGCGGGGATAGCTGGGGAGCTGTTTTTT. The genes are TRBV13 and TRBJ2-2; tentative D call: TRBD2 (6 bases). The V and J ends lost 3 bases and 8 bases respectively, with 22 bases between them. Germline CDR1 and CDR2: PRHDT and FYEKMQ (reference sequence). The CDR3 contains 17 residues.